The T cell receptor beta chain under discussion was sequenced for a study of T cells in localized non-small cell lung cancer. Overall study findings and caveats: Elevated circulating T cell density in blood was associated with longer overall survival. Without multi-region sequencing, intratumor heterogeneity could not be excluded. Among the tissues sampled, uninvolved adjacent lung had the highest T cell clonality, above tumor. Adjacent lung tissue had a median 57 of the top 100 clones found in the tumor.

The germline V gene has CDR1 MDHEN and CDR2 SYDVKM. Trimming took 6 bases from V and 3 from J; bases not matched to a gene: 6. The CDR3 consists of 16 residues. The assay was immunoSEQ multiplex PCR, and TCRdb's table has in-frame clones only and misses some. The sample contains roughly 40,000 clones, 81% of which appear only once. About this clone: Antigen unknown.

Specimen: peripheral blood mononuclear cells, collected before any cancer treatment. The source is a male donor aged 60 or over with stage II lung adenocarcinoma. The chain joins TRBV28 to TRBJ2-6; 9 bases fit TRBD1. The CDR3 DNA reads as TGTGCCAGCAGGAAACAGGGGGCGGTTGGGGCCAACGTCCTGACTTTC. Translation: CASRKQGAVGANVLTF.